This entry lists 8 T cell receptor beta chains sequenced from one sample in a study of T cells in Graves' hyperthyroidism and ophthalmopathy. TCR beta CDR3 region amplification was performed from RNA transcripts. First-round RT-PCR targeting the TCR CDR3 was performed with the HTBI primer set. TCRdb passed the multiplex PCR reads through MiXCR, listing each CDR3 protein once. The data show about 350,000 distinct CDR3 sequences, around 14% seen once. The material sequenced was blood. The receptor set was obtained from a woman between 25 and 40 years old with Graves' hyperthyroidism.

The chain is built from TRBV4-3 and TRBJ1-2; TRBD1 might be the D (5 bases). The CDR3 has 17 amino acids. The V end lost 0 bases, the J end lost 1 base, and 15 bases lay between the germline ends. Germline V lookup: CDR1 LGHNA, CDR2 YSLEER. CDR3 protein: CASSQDESGQLNYGYTF. For the CDR3, the DNA is TGCGCCAGCAGCCAAGATGAGTCAGGGCAGCTTAACTATGGCTACACCTTC.

V and J are TRBV12-3 or TRBV12-4 and TRBJ2-2; the match to TRBD2 covers 12 bases. CDR3 size: 15 residues. After removal of 6 bases from V and 6 bases from J, the junction contained 5 bases not matched to a gene. The CDR3 here is CASRDSSGRAGELFF. The DNA for the CDR3 is TGTGCCAGCAGGGATTCTAGCGGGAGGGCCGGGGAGCTGTTTTTT.

Details on this clonotype: Since a much larger clone is just one base distant, this may be a read error. The chain carries TRBV6-1 and TRBJ2-2; D is undetermined. The CDR3 runs 13 residues. CDR1 is MNHNS and CDR2 is SASEGT in the germline V gene. V was pared by 4 bases and J by 6 bases, with 9 bases between. The CDR3: CASSVTNAGELFF. As DNA, the CDR3 is TGTGCCAGCAGTGTTACAAACGCCGGGGAGCTGTTTTTT.

This chain joins TRBV6-1 and TRBJ1-1; TRBD1 agrees at 8 bases. CDR3 length: 14 residues. The ends lost 8 bases at V and 6 bases at J; junction bases unmatched: 11. In germline, CDR1 is MNHNS, CDR2 SASEGT. CDR3 loop: CASRYSQGAAEAFF. The CDR3 nucleotides read TGTGCCAGCCGCTATTCTCAGGGGGCCGCTGAAGCTTTCTTT.

This clonotype has more than one count but fewer than ten. A much larger clone differs from this one at a single base, so this may be a read error. This CDR3 reads CASSDARGSYQPQHF. As DNA, the CDR3 is TGTGCCAGCAGTGACGCCAGAGGGTCCTACCAGCCCCAGCATTTT. V usage is TRBV2 and J usage is TRBJ1-5; D is unresolved. The CDR3 covers 15 residues. CDR1 is SNHLY and CDR2 is FYNNEI in the germline V gene. The V end was cut by 3 bases, the J end by 7 bases, with 16 bases between.

This clonotype turned up a few times. At one end, the junction sequence differs from germline, possibly due to a read error. The chain links TRBV6-1 to TRBJ2-3, with TRBD1 matching 7 bases. CDR3 length equals 15 residues. The germline V gene encodes CDR1 MNHNS and CDR2 SASEGT. In DNA form, the CDR3 reads TGTGCCAGCAGTGAACGACAGGGTCGCACAGATGCGCAGTATTTT. It is translated as CASSERQGRTDAQYF.

This clonotype has only a few counts. The rearrangement links TRBV29-1 to TRBJ2-3; no clear D gene. Trimming pared 3 bases from V and 0 bases from J, leaving 7 bases between. In germline, CDR1 is SQVTM, CDR2 ANQGSEA. The CDR3 runs to 13 residues. CDR3 region: CSVEAVSTDTQYF. CDR3 bases: TGCAGCGTTGAGGCGGTTAGCACAGATACGCAGTATTTT.

This clonotype was counted only a few times. V gene TRBV29-1 combines with J gene TRBJ1-1; possibly TRBD1 for D (6 bases). This CDR3 is built from 13 residues. Germline CDR1 SQVTM, CDR2 ANQGSEA. Trimming took 8 bases from V and 1 from J, leaving 14 bases between them. The CDR3 region is CSHGGGGNTEAFF. CDR3 nucleotides: TGCAGCCATGGAGGAGGGGGGAACACTGAAGCTTTCTTT.